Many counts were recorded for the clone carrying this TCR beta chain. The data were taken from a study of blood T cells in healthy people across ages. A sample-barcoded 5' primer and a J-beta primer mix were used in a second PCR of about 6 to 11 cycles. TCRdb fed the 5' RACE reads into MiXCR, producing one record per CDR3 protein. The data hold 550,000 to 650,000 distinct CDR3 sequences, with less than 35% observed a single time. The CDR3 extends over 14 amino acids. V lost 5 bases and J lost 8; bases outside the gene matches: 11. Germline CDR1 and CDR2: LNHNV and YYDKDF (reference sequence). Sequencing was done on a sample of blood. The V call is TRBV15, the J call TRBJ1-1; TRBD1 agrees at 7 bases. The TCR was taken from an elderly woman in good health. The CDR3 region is CATSPNRQGREAFF. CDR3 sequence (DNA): TGTGCCACCAGCCCAAATAGACAGGGACGAGAAGCTTTCTTT.